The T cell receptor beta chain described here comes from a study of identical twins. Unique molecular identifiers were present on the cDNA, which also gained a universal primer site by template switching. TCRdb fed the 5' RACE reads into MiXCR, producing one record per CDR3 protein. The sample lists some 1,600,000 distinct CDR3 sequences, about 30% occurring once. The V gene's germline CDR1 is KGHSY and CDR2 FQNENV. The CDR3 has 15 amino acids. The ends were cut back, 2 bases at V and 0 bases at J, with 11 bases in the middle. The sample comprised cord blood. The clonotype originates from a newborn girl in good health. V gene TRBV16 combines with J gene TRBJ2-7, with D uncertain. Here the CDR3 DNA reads TGTGCCAGCAGCCAAGCGAGGTGGGGCTCCTACGAGCAGTACTTC. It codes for CASSQARWGSYEQYF.